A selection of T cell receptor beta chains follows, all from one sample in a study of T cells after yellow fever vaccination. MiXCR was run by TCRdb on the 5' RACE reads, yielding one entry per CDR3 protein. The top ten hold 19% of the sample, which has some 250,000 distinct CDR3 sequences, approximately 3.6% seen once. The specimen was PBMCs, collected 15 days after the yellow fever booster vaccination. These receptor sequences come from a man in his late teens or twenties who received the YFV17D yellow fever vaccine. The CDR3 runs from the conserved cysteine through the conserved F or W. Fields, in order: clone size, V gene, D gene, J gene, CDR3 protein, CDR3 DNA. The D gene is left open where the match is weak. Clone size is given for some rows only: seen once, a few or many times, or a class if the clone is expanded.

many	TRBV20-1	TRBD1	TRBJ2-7	CSAKGQGGYEQYF	TGCAGTGCAAAGGGACAGGGGGGCTACGAGCAGTACTTC
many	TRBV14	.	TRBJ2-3	CASSPHLRTDTQYF	TGTGCCAGCAGCCCCCACCTTCGCACAGATACGCAGTATTTT
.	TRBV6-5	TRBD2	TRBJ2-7	CASTRTSGTEQYF	TGTGCCAGCACCAGGACTAGCGGGACCGAGCAGTACTTC
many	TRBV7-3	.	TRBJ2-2	CASSLTLAAGELFF	TGTGCCAGCAGCTTAACGTTAGCTGCAGGGGAGCTGTTTTTT
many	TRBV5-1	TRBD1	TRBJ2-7	CASSADRVRYEQYF	TGCGCCAGCAGCGCAGACAGGGTGCGCTACGAGCAGTACTTC
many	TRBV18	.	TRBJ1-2	CASSPRGGRLYGYTF	TGTGCCAGCTCACCCCGCGGGGGGCGACTCTATGGCTACACCTTC
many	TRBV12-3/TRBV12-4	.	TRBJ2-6	CASTPYSGANVLTF	TGTGCCAGCACCCCGTACTCTGGGGCCAACGTCCTGACTTTC
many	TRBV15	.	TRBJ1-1	CATSNMNTEAFF	TGTGCCACCAGCAATATGAACACTGAAGCTTTCTTT
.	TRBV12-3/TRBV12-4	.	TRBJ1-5	CASSPGQYNQPQHF	TGTGCCAGCAGTCCAGGACAGTACAATCAGCCCCAGCATTTT
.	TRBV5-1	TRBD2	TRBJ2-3	CASADRLAGFTDTQYF	TGCGCCAGCGCAGATCGACTAGCGGGTTTCACAGATACGCAGTATTTT
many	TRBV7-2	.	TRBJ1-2	CASSLARTDLYGYTF	TGTGCCAGCAGCTTAGCCAGGACAGACCTGTATGGCTACACCTTC
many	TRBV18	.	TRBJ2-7	CASSPGVGRGGDEQYF	TGTGCCAGCTCACCAGGTGTCGGAAGGGGGGGAGACGAGCAGTACTTC
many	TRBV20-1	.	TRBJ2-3	CSARLRVRDTQYF	TGCAGTGCTAGACTCCGGGTTAGGGATACGCAGTATTTT
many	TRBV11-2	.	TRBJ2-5	CASSLDRGGGRETQYF	TGTGCCAGCAGCTTAGATCGAGGAGGGGGCCGGGAGACCCAGTACTTC
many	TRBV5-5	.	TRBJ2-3	CASSRGVLASTDTQYF	TGTGCCAGCAGCCGTGGGGTGCTAGCGAGCACAGATACGCAGTATTTT
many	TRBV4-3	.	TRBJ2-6	CASSQEGSSGANVLTF	TGCGCCAGCAGCCAAGAAGGGAGCTCTGGGGCCAACGTCCTGACTTTC
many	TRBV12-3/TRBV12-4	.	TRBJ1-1	CASSSARGLRTEAFF	TGTGCCAGCAGTAGCGCGAGGGGGTTAAGGACTGAAGCTTTCTTT
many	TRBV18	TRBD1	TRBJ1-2	CASSPAGGNYGYTF	TGTGCCAGCTCACCAGCAGGGGGTAACTATGGCTACACCTTC
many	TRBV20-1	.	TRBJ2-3	CSARDIFSAGDTQYF	TGCAGTGCTAGAGATATATTTTCAGCGGGAGATACGCAGTATTTT
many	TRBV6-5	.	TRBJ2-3	CASSYSSLSWDTQYF	TGTGCCAGCAGTTACTCGTCCCTAAGTTGGGATACGCAGTATTTT
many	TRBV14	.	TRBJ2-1	CASSQGGIEFF	TGTGCCAGCAGCCAAGGGGGAATAGAGTTCTTC
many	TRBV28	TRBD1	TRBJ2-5	CASSFPFWEGGGETQYF	TGTGCCAGCAGTTTCCCTTTTTGGGAAGGGGGCGGGGAGACCCAGTACTTC
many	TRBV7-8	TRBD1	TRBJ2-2	CASSLRQGNTGELFF	TGTGCCAGCAGCTTGCGACAGGGGAACACCGGGGAGCTGTTTTTT
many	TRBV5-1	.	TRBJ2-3	CASSDRDSTDTQYF	TGCGCCAGCAGCGACCGGGACAGCACAGATACGCAGTATTTT
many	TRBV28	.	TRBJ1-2	CASSRTIYGYTF	TGTGCCAGCAGTCGTACTATCTATGGCTACACCTTC
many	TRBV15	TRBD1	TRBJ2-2	CATSDRSGGELFF	TGTGCCACCTCGGACAGGTCGGGCGGGGAGCTGTTTTTT
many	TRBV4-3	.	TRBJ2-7	CASSQGQETGQYF	TGCGCCAGCAGCCAAGGACAGGAAACGGGGCAGTACTTC
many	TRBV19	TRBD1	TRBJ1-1	CASSLGQVEAFF	TGTGCCAGTAGTTTGGGACAGGTTGAAGCTTTCTTT
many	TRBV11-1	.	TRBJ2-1	CASSPRGPEQFF	TGTGCCAGCAGCCCCAGGGGCCCAGAGCAGTTCTTC
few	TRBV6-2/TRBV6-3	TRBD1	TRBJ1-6	CASSYSVGQVFSPLHF	TGTGCCAGCAGTTACTCGGTGGGACAGGTTTTTTCACCCCTCCACTTT
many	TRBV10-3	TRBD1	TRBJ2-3	CAIRDTGVDTQYF	TGTGCCATCAGGGATACAGGGGTAGATACGCAGTATTTT
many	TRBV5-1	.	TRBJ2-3	CASSLEATDTQYF	TGCGCCAGCAGCTTGGAGGCCACAGATACGCAGTATTTT
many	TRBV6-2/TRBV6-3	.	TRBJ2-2	CASKPRGAHGELFF	TGTGCCAGTAAGCCTCGGGGGGCCCACGGGGAGCTGTTTTTT
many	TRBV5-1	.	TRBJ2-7	CASSPRIDAHEQYF	TGCGCCAGCAGCCCTAGGATAGACGCCCACGAGCAGTACTTC
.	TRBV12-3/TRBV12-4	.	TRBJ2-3	CASTPWDSTDTQYF	TGTGCCAGCACCCCGTGGGACAGCACAGATACGCAGTATTTT
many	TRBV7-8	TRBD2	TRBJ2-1	CASSSRAGPSSYNEQFF	TGTGCCAGCAGCTCCCGAGCGGGGCCGAGCTCCTACAATGAGCAGTTCTTC
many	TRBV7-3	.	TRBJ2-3	CASSPGTHVSTDTQYF	TGTGCCAGCAGCCCAGGAACCCATGTGAGCACAGATACGCAGTATTTT
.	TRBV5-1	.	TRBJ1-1	CASTPWAVANTEAFF	TGCGCCAGCACCCCTTGGGCAGTCGCGAACACTGAAGCTTTCTTT
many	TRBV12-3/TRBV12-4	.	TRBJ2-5	CASSLWVQETQYF	TGTGCCAGCAGTTTATGGGTACAAGAGACCCAGTACTTC
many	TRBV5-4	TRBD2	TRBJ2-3	CASSPRLAGILPPREDTLYF	TGTGCCAGCAGCCCCCGGCTAGCGGGGATACTCCCCCCTCGAGAAGATACGCTGTATTTT
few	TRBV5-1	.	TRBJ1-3	CASSLGVRNTIYF	TGCGCCAGCAGCTTGGGGGTACGAAACACCATATATTTT
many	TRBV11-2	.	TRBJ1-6	CASSTGTDSPLHF	TGTGCCAGCAGTACCGGGACGGATTCACCCCTCCACTTT
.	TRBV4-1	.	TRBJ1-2	CASSQYEQGLVNYGYTF	TGCGCCAGCAGCCAATACGAGCAGGGACTTGTAAACTATGGCTACACCTTC
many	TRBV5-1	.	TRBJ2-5	CASSTGGQETQYF	TGCGCCAGCAGCACCGGGGGACAAGAGACCCAGTACTTC
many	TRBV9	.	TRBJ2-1	CASSVSESYNEQFF	TGTGCCAGCAGCGTTTCAGAATCATACAATGAGCAGTTCTTC
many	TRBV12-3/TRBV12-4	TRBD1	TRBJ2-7	CASSLGGTGVSEQYF	TGTGCCAGCAGTTTAGGGGGGACAGGCGTTTCCGAGCAGTACTTC
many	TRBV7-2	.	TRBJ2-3	CASSLGGGAGTDTQYF	TGTGCCAGCAGCTTAGGAGGGGGGGCAGGGACAGATACGCAGTATTTT
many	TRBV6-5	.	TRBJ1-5	CASSYSRSNQPQHF	TGTGCCAGCAGTTATTCCAGGTCCAATCAGCCCCAGCATTTT
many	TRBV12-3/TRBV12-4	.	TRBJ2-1	CASSENEQFF	TGTGCCAGCAGTGAGAATGAGCAGTTCTTC
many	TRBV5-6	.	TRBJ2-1	CASNSYNEQFF	TGTGCCAGCAATAGTTACAATGAGCAGTTCTTC
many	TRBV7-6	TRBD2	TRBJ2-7	CASSLGRGGSYEQYF	TGTGCCAGCAGCTTAGGTCGGGGGGGCTCCTACGAGCAGTACTTC
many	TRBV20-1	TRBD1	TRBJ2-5	CSAPKGTGGETQYF	TGCAGTGCTCCTAAAGGGACAGGGGGAGAGACCCAGTACTTC
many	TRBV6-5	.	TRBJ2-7	CASSYSWGTPYEQYF	TGTGCCAGCAGTTACTCGTGGGGGACCCCCTACGAGCAGTACTTC